The clone carrying this T cell receptor (beta chain) was observed at least ten times. CDR1 is SGHRS and CDR2 is YFSETQ in the germline V gene. The V and J ends lost 1 base and 4 bases respectively, with 11 bases between them. There are 14 residues in the CDR3. This sample was taken from a study of neurological immune-mediated disorders. Synthesis of cDNA was carried out by template-switch 5'RACE. The reaction used 10-nucleotide random UMIs. TCRdb re-derived calls from the 5' RACE reads in MiXCR, one entry per CDR3 protein. Among more than 75,000 distinct CDR3 sequences, roughly 3.3% were seen once, and the ten largest hold less than 3.5%.

The material sequenced was PBMCs. The sequence came from a woman aged 50 to 60 with multiple sclerosis. V gene TRBV5-1 combines with J gene TRBJ1-1; no clear D gene. The CDR3 DNA is TGCGCCAGCAGCTTGATTGTCAGCTCCACTGAAGCTTTCTTT. This gives the protein CASSLIVSSTEAFF.